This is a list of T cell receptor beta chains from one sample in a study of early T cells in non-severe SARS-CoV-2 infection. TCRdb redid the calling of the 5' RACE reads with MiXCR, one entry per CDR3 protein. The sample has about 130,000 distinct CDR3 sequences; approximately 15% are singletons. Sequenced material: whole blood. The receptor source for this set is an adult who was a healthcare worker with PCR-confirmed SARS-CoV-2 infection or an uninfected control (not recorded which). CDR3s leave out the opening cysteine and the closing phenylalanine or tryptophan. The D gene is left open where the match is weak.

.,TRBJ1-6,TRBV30,AWNRENSPLH
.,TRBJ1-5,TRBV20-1,SAYPGYSNQPQH
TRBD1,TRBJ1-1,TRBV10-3,AISTSTGFNTEAF
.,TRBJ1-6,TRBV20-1,SATSGTNSPLH
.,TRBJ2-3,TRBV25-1,ASSRYGAWTDTQY
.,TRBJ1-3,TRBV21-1,ASSSRAERED
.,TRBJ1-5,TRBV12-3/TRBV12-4,ASSQGSRNQPQH
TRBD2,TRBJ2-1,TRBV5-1,ASSLVASGRYNEQF
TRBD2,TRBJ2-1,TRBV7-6,ASSTTAGGGSYNEQF
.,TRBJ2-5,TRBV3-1,ASSRETGSPQETQY
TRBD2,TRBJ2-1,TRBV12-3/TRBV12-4,ASSSGGNNEQF
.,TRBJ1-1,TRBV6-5,ASSFRRGTTEVF
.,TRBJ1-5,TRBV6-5,ASSSNSNQPQH
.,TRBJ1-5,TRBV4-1,ASSQLSYLGNQPQH
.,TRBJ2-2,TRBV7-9,ASSPRGKNTGELF
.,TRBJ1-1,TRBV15,ATSLDQGNTEAF
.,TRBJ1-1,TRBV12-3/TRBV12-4,ASSLQTYTEAF
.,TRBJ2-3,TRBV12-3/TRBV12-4,ASSLWGDTQY
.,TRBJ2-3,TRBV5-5,ASSSEWGADTQY
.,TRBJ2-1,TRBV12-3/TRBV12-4,ASWQGLHNEQF
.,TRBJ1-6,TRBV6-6,ASSYSWGEANSPLH
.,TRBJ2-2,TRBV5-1,ASRLGWTTNTGELF
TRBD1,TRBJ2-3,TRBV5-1,ASSTGTGVVTDTQY
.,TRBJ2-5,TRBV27,ASSRGTPQETQY
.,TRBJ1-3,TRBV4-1,ASGDRVTGNTIY
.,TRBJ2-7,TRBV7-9,ASSPPQWEDYEQY
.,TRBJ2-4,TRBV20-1,SVKISAKNIQY
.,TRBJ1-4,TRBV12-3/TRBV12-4,ASSLMGRANEKLF
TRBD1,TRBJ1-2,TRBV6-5,ASSKTGAGYT
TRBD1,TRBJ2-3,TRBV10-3,AISARVRDRGTDTQY
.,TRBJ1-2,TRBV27,ASSPGPRGGLILNYGYT
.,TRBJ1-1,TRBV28,ASSPSGWTEAF